The sequence of this TCR beta chain was determined in a study of PD-L1 blockade in urothelial cancer. For the study at large: The patients' atezolizumab therapy, 1,200 mg intravenously every 3 weeks, started at some point between 2013 and 2014. Blood analysis occurred 3 weeks (second dose) and 6 weeks after treatment start. Points from the study as a whole: Pretreatment TCR clonality in blood under the median foretold superior survival.

The assay was immunoSEQ multiplex PCR, and TCRdb's table has in-frame clones only and misses some. The repertoire has under 130,000 clones, roughly 84% of them found once; the top ten carry 2% to 3%. In regard to this clone: Its specificity is not known.

The source was PBMCs, collected around atezolizumab (anti-PD-L1) treatment. The origin of this receptor is a man in his fifties with urothelial cancer.

The CDR3 sequence is CASALEDGELFF. CDR3 DNA: TGTGCCAGCGCTTTGGAGGACGGGGAGCTGTTTTTT. This chain connects TRBV5-4 to TRBJ2-2; D possibly corresponds to TRBD2 (5 bases). The CDR3 has 12 amino acids. Trimming pared 7 bases from V and 7 bases from J, leaving 11 bases between. Germline loops: CDR1 SGHNT, CDR2 YYREEE (reference sequence).